This T cell receptor beta chain was recovered during a study of shared clonotypes between healthy human individuals. About the study: Contributing individuals were a couple of females and a few males aged 18 to 49. Study observations and caveats: Genetic and exposure-history diversity was limited by the few donors.

V was pared by 5 bases and J by 2 bases, with 12 bases of the junction left unmatched. This CDR3 has 18 amino acids. The V gene's germline CDR1 is SGHRS and CDR2 YFSETQ. With regard to this clone: No antigen is known for it.

Libraries were prepared by immunoSEQ multiplex PCR; TCRdb keeps only in-frame clonotypes and omits some of them. The sample has roughly 2.2 million clones, over 85% seen once; the top ten hold 0.3% to 0.4%. The gene calls are TRBV5-1 and TRBJ2-3; 12 nucleotides agree with TRBD2. This clonotype originated in a man aged 18 to 35 in good health. Some clones in this sample may be carry-over from other donors' samples. Sequencing was carried out using naive CD4+ T cells from PBMCs. Subset described: CD45RA+ positively selected. For the CDR3, the DNA is TGCGCCAGCAGAGCACCCTTACTAGCGGGAGGCCACACAGATACGCAGTATTTT. It is translated as CASRAPLLAGGHTDTQYF.